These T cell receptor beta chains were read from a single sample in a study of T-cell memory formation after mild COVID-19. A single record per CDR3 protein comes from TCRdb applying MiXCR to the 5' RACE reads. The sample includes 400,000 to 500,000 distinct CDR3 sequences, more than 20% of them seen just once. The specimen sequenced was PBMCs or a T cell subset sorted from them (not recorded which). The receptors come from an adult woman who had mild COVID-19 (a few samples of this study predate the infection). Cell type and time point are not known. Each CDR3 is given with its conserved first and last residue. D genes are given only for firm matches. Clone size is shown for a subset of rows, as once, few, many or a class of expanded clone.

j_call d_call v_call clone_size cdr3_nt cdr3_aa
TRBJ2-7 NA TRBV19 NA TGTGCCAGTAGTATAAAGTCGGCAGGGCTATGGATTCAAGTCGACGAGCAGTACTTC CASSIKSAGLWIQVDEQYF
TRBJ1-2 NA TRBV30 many TGTGCCTGGGGAGCCCTGGGACGGCCTGATGGCTACACCTTC CAWGALGRPDGYTF
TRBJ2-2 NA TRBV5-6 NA TGTGCCAGCAGCTTGGCCCTCTATCGCACCGGGGAGCTGTTTTTT CASSLALYRTGELFF
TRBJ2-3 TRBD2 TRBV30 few TGTGCCTGGAGTGGCCCTTTAAGGTCGGGGGGGCCCAAAAGGCAGTATTTT CAWSGPLRSGGPKRQYF
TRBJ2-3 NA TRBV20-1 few TGCAGTGCGGATACGCAGTATTTT CSADTQYF
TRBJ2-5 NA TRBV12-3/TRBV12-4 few TGTGCCAGCAGTCCCCCAGGGTATCCCCAAGAGACCCAGTACTTC CASSPPGYPQETQYF
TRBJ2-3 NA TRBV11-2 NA TGTGCCAGCAGCCTAGAGTGGCAGGGAACCACAGATACGCAGTATTTT CASSLEWQGTTDTQYF
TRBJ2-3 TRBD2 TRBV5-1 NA TGCGCCAGCAGCTTGTCGACGGGAGGGCCTCCTGCAGATACGCAGTATTTT CASSLSTGGPPADTQYF
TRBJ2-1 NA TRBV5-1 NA TGCGCCAGCAGCCCCCAGGGGTGGGAGTTGGGCAATGAGCAGTTCTTC CASSPQGWELGNEQFF
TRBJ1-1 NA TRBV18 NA TGTGCCAGCTCACCACAGGGTGTCAGGGGAAACACTGAAGCTTTCTTT CASSPQGVRGNTEAFF
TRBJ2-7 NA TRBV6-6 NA TGTGCCAGCAGTTACTCGGCCGGGCAGGGCTCCTACGAGCAGTACTTC CASSYSAGQGSYEQYF
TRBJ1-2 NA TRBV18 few TGTGCCAGCTCACCAGAGGGGACTGGGGACTATGGCTACACCTTC CASSPEGTGDYGYTF
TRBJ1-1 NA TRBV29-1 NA TGCAGCGTTGAAGGGGAAGGGTTCGCTGAAGCTTTCTTT CSVEGEGFAEAFF
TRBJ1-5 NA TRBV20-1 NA TGCAGTGTCCACCGCGGGGGAAAGCAGCCCCAGCATTTT CSVHRGGKQPQHF
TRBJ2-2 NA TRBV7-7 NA TGTGCCAGCAGTACCGCAGGGGCCCCGAACACCGGGGAGCTGTTTTTT CASSTAGAPNTGELFF
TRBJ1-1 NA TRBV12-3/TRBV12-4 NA TGTGCCAGCAGTGCCTTTCACACTGAAGCTTTCTTT CASSAFHTEAFF
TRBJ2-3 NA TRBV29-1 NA TGCAGCGTTGAAGGTACCAGGCCGGGGGACACAGATACGCAGTATTTT CSVEGTRPGDTDTQYF
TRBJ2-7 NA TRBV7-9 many TGTGCCAGCAGCTTCGAAAGAGAATACGAGCAGTACTTC CASSFEREYEQYF
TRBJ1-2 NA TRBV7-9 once TGTGCCAGCAGCCGAGATGGGCATGGCTACACCTTC CASSRDGHGYTF
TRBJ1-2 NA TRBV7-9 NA TGTGCCAGCAGCCCATCCGGGGGTCCGGGTGGCTACACCTTC CASSPSGGPGGYTF
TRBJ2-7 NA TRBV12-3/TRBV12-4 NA TGTGCCAGCAGTCCGACAGGATCCTCCTACGAGCAGTACTTC CASSPTGSSYEQYF
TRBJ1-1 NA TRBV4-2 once TGTGCCAGCAGCCAACCGAACAGGGAAATTTTGTCTGAAGCTTTCTTT CASSQPNREILSEAFF
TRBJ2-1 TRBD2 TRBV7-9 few TGTGCCAGCAGCATAAAAGGACTAGCGGGAGTAAGGAATGAGCAGTTCTTC CASSIKGLAGVRNEQFF
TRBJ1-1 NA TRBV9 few TGTGCCAGCAGCGTAGTGGGGGGCGGTCACACTGAAGCTTTCTTT CASSVVGGGHTEAFF
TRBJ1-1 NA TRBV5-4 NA TGTGCCAGCAGCCTCGCGGAAAGAATCACTGAAGCTTTCTTT CASSLAERITEAFF
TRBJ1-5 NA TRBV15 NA TGTGCCACCAGCAGAGGAAAAGGTTCTGGGCACCAGCATTTT CATSRGKGSGHQHF
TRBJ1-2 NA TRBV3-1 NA TGTGCCAGCAGCCAAGATGTTACTACTGGTGGCTACACCTTC CASSQDVTTGGYTF
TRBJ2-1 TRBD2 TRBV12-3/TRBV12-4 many TGTGCCAGCAGTTTAGCGGGGGGGTGGAATGAGCAGTTCTTC CASSLAGGWNEQFF
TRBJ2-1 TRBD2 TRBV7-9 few TGTGCCAGCATTCCGGGACTAGAGATATTCAATGAGCAGTTCTTC CASIPGLEIFNEQFF
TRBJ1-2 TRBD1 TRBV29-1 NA TGCAGCGTGACGACAGGGCTTGCTAACTATGGCTACACCTTC CSVTTGLANYGYTF
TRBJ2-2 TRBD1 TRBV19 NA TGTGCCACCAAACGTACCGGGACAGGGGTACGTACCGGGGAGCTGTTTTTT CATKRTGTGVRTGELFF
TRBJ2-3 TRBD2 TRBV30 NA TGTGCCTGGAGTATCCTAGCGGCAGATACGCAGTATTTT CAWSILAADTQYF
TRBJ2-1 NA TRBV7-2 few TGTGCCAGCAGCTTAATAGGACTCCGGGATGGGGTGGGTGAGCAGTTCTTC CASSLIGLRDGVGEQFF
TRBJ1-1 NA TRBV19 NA TGTGCCAGTAGCCTGACGATGGGGGGGACTGAAGCTTTCTTT CASSLTMGGTEAFF
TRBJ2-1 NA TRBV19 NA TGTGCCAGTAGTATCGCGGGAAGCTCCTACAATGAGCAGTTCTTC CASSIAGSSYNEQFF
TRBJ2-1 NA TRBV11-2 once TGTGCCAGCAGCTTAGATACGGTCTACAATGAGCAGTTCTTC CASSLDTVYNEQFF
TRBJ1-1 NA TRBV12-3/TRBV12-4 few TGTGCCAGCAGTTTGTCAGGGAGGCTGAACACTGAAGCTTTCTTT CASSLSGRLNTEAFF
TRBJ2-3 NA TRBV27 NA TGTGCCAGCAGTTTAGGTACTAGATCAGATACGCAGTATTTT CASSLGTRSDTQYF
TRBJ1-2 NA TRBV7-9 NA TGTGCCAGCAGCCCTCAGACAATCGCAAACTATGGCTACACCTTC CASSPQTIANYGYTF
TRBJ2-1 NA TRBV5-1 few TGCGCCAGCAGAACCGGACAGGAGCAGTTCTTC CASRTGQEQFF
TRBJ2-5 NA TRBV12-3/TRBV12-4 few TGTGCCACCTCAAGGGGCCAGATCGAGACCCAGTACTTC CATSRGQIETQYF
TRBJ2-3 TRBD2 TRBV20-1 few TGCAGTGCTGCCACTAGCGGGGTTAGCACAGATACGCAGTATTTT CSAATSGVSTDTQYF
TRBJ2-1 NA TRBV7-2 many TGTGCCAGCAGCTTAGCGCAAGTTGGTCAGGGAAGCAATGAGCAGTTCTTC CASSLAQVGQGSNEQFF
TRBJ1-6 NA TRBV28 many TGTGCCAGCAGTTTACAAACAGGGTTGAATTCACCCCTCCACTTT CASSLQTGLNSPLHF
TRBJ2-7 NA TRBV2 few TGTGCCAGCAGTGCGGGACCGCCCGAGTACGAGCAGTACTTC CASSAGPPEYEQYF
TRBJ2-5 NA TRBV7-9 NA TGTGCCAGCGAGCGGCAAGGGACCCAGTACTTC CASERQGTQYF
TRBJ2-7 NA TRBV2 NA TGTGCCAGCAGAGAAGGTGCAGGACCACCCTACGAGCAGTACTTC CASREGAGPPYEQYF
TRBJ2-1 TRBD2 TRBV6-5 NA TGTGCCAGCAGTTACGGGTGTAGCGGGGAGGTTTGCAATGAGCAGTTCTTC CASSYGCSGEVCNEQFF
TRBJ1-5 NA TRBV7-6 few TGTGCCAGCAGCTTAAAGGAGAATCAGCCCCAGCATTTT CASSLKENQPQHF
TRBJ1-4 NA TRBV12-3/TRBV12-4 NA TGTGCCAGCAGCCTAGTCCCAGTTAATGAAAAACTGTTTTTT CASSLVPVNEKLFF
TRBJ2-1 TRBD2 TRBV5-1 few TGCGCCAGCAGCTTCGGGGGGAGCGCCTACAATGAGCAGTTCTTC CASSFGGSAYNEQFF
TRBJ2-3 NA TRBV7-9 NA TGTGCCAGCAGCCTCCGGGACAAGAACACAGATACGCAGTATTTT CASSLRDKNTDTQYF
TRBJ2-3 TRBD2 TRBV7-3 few TGTGCCAGCAGCCCCCGGCTAGCGGGAACTACAGATACGCAGTATTTT CASSPRLAGTTDTQYF
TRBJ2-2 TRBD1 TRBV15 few TGTGCCACCAGCAGAGATCGACGGACAGGGAACACCGGGGAGCTGTTTTTT CATSRDRRTGNTGELFF
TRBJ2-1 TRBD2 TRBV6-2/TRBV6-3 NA TGTGCCAGCAGCCCTACCCTTAGCGGGAGACGGTACAATGAGCAGTTCTTC CASSPTLSGRRYNEQFF
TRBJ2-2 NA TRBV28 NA TGTGCCAGCAGTTTATATTGGGCGCTCACCGGGGAGCTGTTTTTT CASSLYWALTGELFF